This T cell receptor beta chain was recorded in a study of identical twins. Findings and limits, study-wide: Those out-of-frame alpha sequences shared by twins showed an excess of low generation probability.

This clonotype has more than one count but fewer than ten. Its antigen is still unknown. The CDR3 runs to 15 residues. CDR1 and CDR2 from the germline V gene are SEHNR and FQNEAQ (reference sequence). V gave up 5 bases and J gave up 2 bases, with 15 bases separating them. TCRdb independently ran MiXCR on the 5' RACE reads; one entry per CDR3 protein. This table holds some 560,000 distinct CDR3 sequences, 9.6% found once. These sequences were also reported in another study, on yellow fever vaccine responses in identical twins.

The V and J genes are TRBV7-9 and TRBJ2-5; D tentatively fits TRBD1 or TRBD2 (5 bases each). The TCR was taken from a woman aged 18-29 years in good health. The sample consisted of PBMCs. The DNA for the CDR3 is TGTGCCAGCAGCAGAAACCCGGGACCACAAGAGACCCAGTACTTC. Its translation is CASSRNPGPQETQYF. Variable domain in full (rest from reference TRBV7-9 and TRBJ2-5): DTGVSQNPRHKITKRGQNVTFRCDPISEHNRLYWYRQTLGQGPEFLTYFQNEAQLEKSRLLSDRFSAERPKGSFSTLEIQRTEQGDSAMYLCASSRNPGPQETQYFGPGTRLLVL.